One and the same sample provided the 30 T cell receptor beta chains below, sequenced in a study of shared clonotypes between healthy human individuals. Assay used: immunoSEQ multiplex PCR; TCRdb lists only in-frame clones, some missing. Here the sample spans 450,000 to 600,000 clones, about four fifths being singletons. The specimen sequenced was PBMCs. The receptors come from a middle-aged woman in good health. Some clones in this sample may be carry-over from other donors' samples.

The rearrangement joins TRBV18 to TRBJ2-6; 7 nucleotides align to TRBD1. This CDR3 spans 17 amino acids. Trimming at V came to 0 bases and at J to 2 bases, leaving 4 bases not matched to a gene. In germline, CDR1 is KGHSH, CDR2 LQKENI. CDR3 DNA: TGTGCCAGCTCACCACCGGGCCAGGGGGCTGGGGCCAACGTCCTGACTTTC. Amino acids: CASSPPGQGAGANVLTF. The complete variable domain, with remaining parts taken from reference TRBV18 and TRBJ2-6, reads NAGVMQNPRHLVRRRGQEARLRCSPMKGHSHVYWYRQLPEEGLKFMVYLQKENIIDESGMPKERFSAEFPKEGPSILRIQQVVRGDSAAYFCASSPPGQGAGANVLTFGAGSRLTVL.

This chain joins TRBV4-3 and TRBJ2-1, with D possibly being TRBD2 (5 bases). CDR1 is LGHNA, CDR2 YSLEER, per germline. The CDR3 has 14 residues. With 3 bases removed from V and 3 bases from J, the gap between germline ends came to 9 bases. CDR3 residues: CASSHDRDYNEQFF. The CDR3 coding sequence is TGCGCCAGCAGCCATGACCGGGACTACAATGAGCAGTTCTTC.

Worth noting for this clone: Other DNA sequences in the sample encode the same CDR3. The chain combines TRBV10-3 with TRBJ2-3; a weak D match, TRBD1 (6 bases). Germline loops: CDR1 ENHRY, CDR2 SYGVKD. The CDR3 sequence is 16 residues long. V lost 0 bases, J lost 0 bases, and 10 bases lay in between. The CDR3 DNA sequence: TGTGCCATCAGTGAGTCTGACAGGACTAGCACAGATACGCAGTATTTT. It yields the protein CAISESDRTSTDTQYF.

The chain carries TRBV5-1 and TRBJ2-3; D is ambiguous. CDR1 is SGHRS and CDR2 is YFSETQ in the germline V gene. The CDR3 has 14 amino acids. V was cut by 3 bases and J by 6 bases, with 14 bases left in between. The chain's CDR3 is CASSSGRMADTQYF. The DNA for the CDR3 is TGCGCCAGCAGCTCCGGTCGCATGGCGGATACGCAGTATTTT.

This clone appeared a few times. The chain uses TRBV5-1 and TRBJ2-1, with 10 nucleotides matching TRBD1. The germline CDR1 and CDR2 sequences are SGHRS and YFSETQ. This CDR3 comprises 15 residues. Trimming removed 2 bases from V and 9 bases from J; junction bases left unmatched: 8. The CDR3 region is CASSFRDRGKTEQFF. Written as DNA, the CDR3 is TGCGCCAGCAGCTTCCGGGACAGGGGTAAGACTGAGCAGTTCTTC.

The V and J genes are TRBV6-4 and TRBJ2-1; TRBD2 matches at 7 bases. CDR3 length equals 20 residues. Germline V gene lookup returns CDR1 MRHNA and CDR2 SNTAGT. Trimming removed 3 bases from V and 5 bases from J; junction bases left unmatched: 22. CDR3 nucleotide sequence: TGTGCCAGCAGTGATGGGGACGAAACGGGAGTGGGGGGGGTTGACAATGAGCAGTTCTTC. Residues: CASSDGDETGVGGVDNEQFF.

This chain links TRBV7-7 with TRBJ2-1; D unresolved. The germline gives CDR1 SSHAT, CDR2 FNYEAQ (reference sequence). V was cut by 5 bases and J by 11 bases, with 16 bases left in between. There are 13 residues in the CDR3. The CDR3, as DNA: TGTGCCAGCAGCACATCACCAGCCGGGCAGCAGTTCTTC. Translated, it gives CASSTSPAGQQFF.

Concerning this clone itself: The sample contains more than one DNA sequence encoding this CDR3. The chain recombines TRBV20-1 with TRBJ2-7; D gene ambiguous. V was pared by 7 bases and J by 0 bases, with 7 bases between. Per germline, CDR1 DFQATT and CDR2 SNEGSKA (reference sequence). This CDR3 is built from 11 residues. The CDR3 spells CSVRGSYEQYF. Written as DNA, the CDR3 is TGCAGTGTCCGCGGCTCCTACGAGCAGTACTTC.

This clone was counted only a few times. The CDR3 loop reads CASSLQTNTGELFF. For the CDR3, the DNA is TGTGCCAGCAGCCTACAGACGAACACCGGGGAGCTGTTTTTT. V and J are TRBV7-9 and TRBJ2-2; D unclear. The V end lost 5 bases, the J end lost 0 bases, and 7 bases lay between the germline ends. This CDR3 region has 14 residues. Per the germline V gene, CDR1 is SEHNR and CDR2 is FQNEAQ (reference sequence).

V usage is TRBV21-1 and J usage is TRBJ1-5; the table names TRBD1, a call not compared with the DNA. TRBV21-1 is a documented pseudogene. The CDR3 loop spans 14 amino acids. CDR3 region: CASQGGPSNQPQHF. The CDR3 region has the DNA TGTGCCAGCCAGGGGGGCCCTAGCAATCAGCCCCAGCATTTT.

The gene calls are TRBV9 and TRBJ1-2; TRBD1 agrees at 9 bases. The J segment lost 5 bases and the V segment lost 4 bases, leaving 6 bases of the junction unmatched. CDR1 and CDR2 from the germline V gene are SGDLS and YYNGEE. This CDR3 is built from 14 residues. CDR3 coding DNA: TGTGCCAGCAGCCCCCCGGGACAGGGTTATGGCTACACCTTC. This sequence encodes CASSPPGQGYGYTF.

V is TRBV10-3 and J is TRBJ2-1; D might be TRBD1 or TRBD2, each matching 5 bases. Germline V gene sequence: CDR1 ENHRY, CDR2 SYGVKD. The CDR3 contains 13 residues. V lost 0 bases to trimming and J lost 15 bases, with 15 bases between them. Written as DNA, the CDR3 is TGTGCCATCAGTGAGTCTGGGGCGGGTGATGCGTTCTTC. Amino acids: CAISESGAGDAFF.

This clone was seen a single time. J is TRBJ2-5 and V is TRBV7-9; TRBD1 or TRBD2 may be the D gene (5 bases each). This CDR3 has 14 amino acids. Germline-derived CDR1 and CDR2 are SEHNR and FQNEAQ (reference sequence). V shed 5 bases and J shed 5 bases, with 15 bases lying between them. This CDR3 reads CASSPWGSKETQYF. Written as DNA, the CDR3 is TGTGCCAGCAGCCCCTGGGGGTCCAAGGAGACCCAGTACTTC.

The V and J genes are TRBV5-1 and TRBJ2-1, with D perhaps TRBD1 or TRBD2 (6 bases each). CDR1 and CDR2 from the germline V gene are SGHRS and YFSETQ. With 0 bases removed from V and 2 bases from J, the gap between germline ends came to 12 bases. This CDR3 has 16 residues. In DNA, the CDR3 is TGCGCCAGCAGCTTGGCCCCAGGGGAGGCCTACAATGAGCAGTTCTTC. It yields the protein CASSLAPGEAYNEQFF.

The rearrangement joins TRBV5-4 to TRBJ1-3; 8 positions agree with TRBD1. This CDR3 is 14 amino acids long. V trimming: 5 bases; J trimming: 3 bases; junction bases outside the gene matches: 4. Germline V gene lookup returns CDR1 SGHNT and CDR2 YYREEE (reference sequence). The CDR3 spells CASRPGQGGNTIYF. As DNA, the CDR3 is TGTGCCAGCAGGCCCGGACAGGGTGGAAACACCATATATTTT.

The genes are TRBV6-4 and TRBJ2-2; 7 nucleotides line up with TRBD2. CDR1 and CDR2 (germline): MRHNA, SNTAGT. The CDR3 is made up of 14 amino acids. After removal of 3 bases from V and 6 bases from J, the junction contained 4 bases not matched to a gene. The CDR3: CASSEIAGPGELFF. In DNA, the CDR3 is TGTGCCAGCAGTGAAATAGCGGGCCCCGGGGAGCTGTTTTTT.

This rearrangement joins TRBV27 to TRBJ2-1; D ambiguous. The CDR3 loop spans 14 amino acids. In germline, CDR1 is MNHEY, CDR2 SMNVEV (reference sequence). V was pared by 5 bases and J by 1 base, with 9 bases between. The chain's CDR3 is CASSHGRSYNEQFF. In nucleotides, the CDR3 is TGTGCCAGCAGTCACGGGCGATCCTACAATGAGCAGTTCTTC.

J is TRBJ2-7 and V is TRBV19, with TRBD2 matching 11 bases. CDR3 length: 14 amino acids. The V segment lost 8 bases and the J segment 7 bases; nucleotides outside the gene matches: 10. CDR1 is LNHDA, CDR2 SQIVND, per germline (reference sequence). CDR3 in DNA: TGTGCCAGTGCCCTACTAGCGGGGGCCGTTGAGCAGTACTTC. This gives the protein CASALLAGAVEQYF.

The V call is TRBV27, the J call TRBJ1-4, with D unclear. The CDR3 loop spans 14 amino acids. CDR1 is MNHEY and CDR2 is SMNVEV in the germline V gene (reference sequence). V was pared by 8 bases and J by 4 bases, with 14 bases between. The CDR3: CASLFSQYNEKLFF. The CDR3 DNA reads as TGTGCCAGCCTTTTCTCACAGTATAATGAAAAACTGTTTTTT.

The V call is TRBV28, the J call TRBJ1-1; no firm D call. The CDR3 runs 14 residues. Germline V gives CDR1 MDHEN, CDR2 SYDVKM. V lost 7 bases, J lost 6 bases, and 18 bases lay in between. The CDR3 here is CASIALLTGSEAFF. CDR3 sequence (DNA): TGTGCCAGCATTGCCCTCTTAACGGGTTCTGAAGCTTTCTTT.

There are a few counts of this clone. The V and J genes are TRBV4-3 and TRBJ2-5; 11 nucleotides agree with TRBD2. Germline V lookup: CDR1 LGHNA, CDR2 YSLEER. The V and J ends lost 1 base and 4 bases, in that order; junction bases with no gene match: 17. The CDR3 extends over 20 amino acids. CDR3 residues: CASSQALVGLSGRAPETQYF. The DNA of the CDR3 is TGCGCCAGCAGCCAAGCGCTCGTAGGGCTTAGCGGGAGGGCCCCAGAGACCCAGTACTTC.

The chain has TRBV28 and TRBJ2-5, with TRBD1 identical over 8 bases. Germline values: CDR1 MDHEN, CDR2 SYDVKM. J gave up 5 bases and V 5 bases, and 7 bases lay outside the gene matches. CDR3 size: 14 residues. This chain's CDR3 is CASSPGGTVETQYF. For the CDR3, the DNA is TGTGCCAGCAGTCCAGGGGGCACCGTGGAGACCCAGTACTTC.

The count of this clone is one. The chain uses TRBV19 and TRBJ2-1; TRBD1 agrees at 10 bases. Germline CDR1 and CDR2: LNHDA and SQIVND (reference sequence). With V trimmed by 5 bases and J by 6 bases, 7 bases remained unmatched. The CDR3 loop spans 15 amino acids. CDR3 loop: CASSSPGQGSNEQFF. The CDR3 DNA is TGTGCCAGTAGTTCCCCGGGACAGGGGTCCAATGAGCAGTTCTTC.

The V and J genes are TRBV27 and TRBJ2-5, with no clear D. CDR1 and CDR2 (germline): MNHEY, SMNVEV (reference sequence). Trimming took 6 bases from V and 0 from J, leaving 17 bases between them. The CDR3 sequence is 16 residues long. CDR3: CASSPRYGMDQETQYF. The CDR3 DNA is TGTGCCAGCAGCCCCCGTTATGGGATGGACCAAGAGACCCAGTACTTC.

This rearrangement joins TRBV11-2 to TRBJ2-1, with 11 bases that match TRBD1. CDR3 length: 14 residues. Germline CDR1 and CDR2: SGHAT and FQNNGV. Losses at the gene ends were 4 bases for V and 8 bases for J; bases not matched to a gene: 4. The chain's CDR3 is CASSSRTGGDEQFF. CDR3 DNA sequence: TGTGCCAGCAGCTCACGGACAGGGGGCGATGAGCAGTTCTTC.

The chain is built from TRBV5-1 and TRBJ2-2, with D maybe TRBD2 (6 bases). The CDR3 is made up of 16 amino acids. Germline V gene data show CDR1 as SGHRS and CDR2 as YFSETQ. V was clipped by 4 bases and J by 2 bases, with 15 bases between them. CDR3 region: CASSPLLAGNTGELFF. CDR3 sequence (DNA): TGCGCCAGCAGCCCCCTTCTTGCGGGAAACACCGGGGAGCTGTTTTTT.

This clone has just one count. The gene calls are TRBV18 and TRBJ2-7; TRBD2 matches at 11 bases. The CDR3 has 16 amino acids. From germline, CDR1 is KGHSH and CDR2 LQKENI. The J segment lost 5 bases and the V segment lost 5 bases, leaving 11 bases of the junction unmatched. The CDR3 protein is CASSAQLAGDVDEQYF. CDR3 DNA sequence: TGTGCCAGCTCAGCACAACTAGCGGGAGACGTCGACGAGCAGTACTTC.

The rearrangement joins TRBV6-1 to TRBJ1-6; maybe TRBD1 (5 bases). This CDR3 contains 15 residues. Germline V gene lookup returns CDR1 MNHNS and CDR2 SASEGT. Trimming removed 2 bases from V and 2 bases from J, with 7 bases in between. As DNA, the CDR3 is TGTGCCAGCAGTGAAACAGGTGCCTATAATTCACCCCTCCACTTT. Translated, it gives CASSETGAYNSPLHF.

The CDR3 here is CASTRTGFWDEAFF. CDR3 nucleotide sequence: TGTGCCAGCACTAGGACAGGGTTTTGGGATGAAGCTTTCTTT. V and J are TRBV28 and TRBJ1-1; 8 bases align to TRBD1. J gave up 7 bases and V 7 bases, and 11 bases lay outside the gene matches. This CDR3 contains 14 residues. Per germline, CDR1 MDHEN and CDR2 SYDVKM.

A note on this clone: The sample holds other DNA sequences that translate to the same CDR3. The chain employs TRBV4-2 and TRBJ1-6; D unresolved. V lost 0 bases to trimming and J lost 6 bases, with 9 bases between them. Looked up from germline, CDR1 is LGHNA and CDR2 is YNFKEQ. CDR3 length equals 15 residues. The CDR3 is CASSQDWDSNSPLHF. In DNA form, the CDR3 reads TGTGCCAGCAGCCAAGATTGGGATAGTAATTCACCCCTCCACTTT.